The clone carrying this T cell receptor beta chain showed up just a few times. What it binds is not known. The data derive from a study of response to subunit inactivated influenza vaccine. TCRdb ran MiXCR on the RT-PCR reads and lists one entry per CDR3 protein. The sample lists approximately 700,000 distinct CDR3 sequences, approximately 15% occurring once. Germline loops: CDR1 SEHNR, CDR2 FQNEAQ (reference sequence). This CDR3 region has 13 residues. The ends were cut back, 6 bases at V and 3 bases at J, with 12 bases in the middle. Findings and limits, study-wide: With each seasonal influenza vaccination, the authors suggested, few new T cells are recruited.

This chain connects TRBV7-9 to TRBJ2-7, with D unclear. This receptor was obtained from a man aged 50 to 60 who received an inactivated influenza vaccine. Sequenced here: PBMCs from blood, sampled 14 days before vaccination. CDR3 amino acids: CASSSPRNYEQYF. As DNA, the CDR3 is TGTGCCAGCAGTTCTCCCAGGAACTACGAGCAGTACTTC.